A single sample is the source of the 32 T cell receptor beta chains below, sequenced in a study of blood T cell repertoires in COVID-19. Using immunoSEQ multiplex PCR, the repertoire was profiled, and TCRdb retains in-frame clones only, with some absent. The table records about 270,000 clones, about nine tenths of them present only once. The specimen was peripheral blood. The receptors were gathered from a woman aged 30 to 39 with COVID-19, enrolled during active disease.

The chain recombines TRBV27 with TRBJ2-3; 7 bases are a match to TRBD2. V trimming: 2 bases; J trimming: 0 bases; junction bases outside the gene matches: 8. Germline V gene sequence: CDR1 MNHEY, CDR2 SMNVEV (reference sequence). The CDR3 contains 17 residues. The CDR3 protein is CASSLRGGRASTDTQYF. CDR3 DNA: TGTGCCAGCAGTTTACGGGGAGGGCGAGCTAGCACAGATACGCAGTATTTT.

CDR3 amino acids: CASSRGGANYGYTF. The CDR3 coding sequence is TGTGCCAGCAGCCGTGGGGGGGCTAACTATGGCTACACCTTC. This rearrangement joins TRBV5-4 to TRBJ1-2; perhaps TRBD1 as D (5 bases). Germline CDR1 reads SGHNT; CDR2 reads YYREEE (reference sequence). Trimming stripped 4 bases from V and 0 bases from J, with 10 bases between. The CDR3 extends over 14 amino acids. The full variable domain, in which reference TRBV5-4 and TRBJ1-2 provide the parts outside the CDR3, is ETGVTQSPTHLIKTRGQQVTLRCSSQSGHNTVSWYQQALGQGPQFIFQYYREEENGRGNFPPRFSGLQFPNYSSELNVNALELDDSALYLCASSRGGANYGYTFGSGTRLTVV.

This chain links TRBV6-5 with TRBJ2-7; tentative D call: TRBD2 (5 bases). Germline V lookup: CDR1 MNHEY, CDR2 SVGAGI. This CDR3 is built from 14 residues. The V end lost 2 bases, the J end lost 0 bases, and 8 bases lay between the germline ends. CDR3: CASSYEGSSYEQYF. Here the CDR3 DNA reads TGTGCCAGCAGTTACGAGGGCAGCTCCTACGAGCAGTACTTC.

The V gene is TRBV6-1, the J gene TRBJ2-7; TRBD2 is a possible D gene (6 bases). The ends were cut back, 1 base at V and 3 bases at J, with 16 bases in the middle. The V gene's germline CDR1 is MNHNS and CDR2 SASEGT. CDR3 length: 16 residues. CDR3: CASSEGAGLADYEQYF. The CDR3 DNA reads as TGTGCCAGCAGTGAAGGGGCGGGGTTAGCAGACTACGAGCAGTACTTC.

This clone was picked up a small number of times. The rearrangement uses TRBV6-5 and TRBJ2-7, with D perhaps TRBD2 (7 bases). Germline CDR1 is MNHEY and CDR2 is SVGAGI. The CDR3 covers 15 residues. Trimming removed 7 bases at V and 4 bases at J, with 20 bases between. CDR3 amino acids: CASTPPQGGGYEQYF. The CDR3 nucleotides read TGTGCCAGCACCCCACCCCAAGGGGGGGGTTACGAGCAGTACTTC.

This chain connects TRBV5-1 to TRBJ2-3; 7 bases are shared with TRBD1. The CDR3 runs to 15 residues. The V gene end was trimmed by 3 bases and the J gene end by 2 bases; junction bases not matched to a gene: 6. Germline V gives CDR1 SGHRS, CDR2 YFSETQ. The CDR3 reads CASSWDRDPTDTQYF. As DNA, the CDR3 is TGCGCCAGCAGCTGGGACAGAGACCCCACAGATACGCAGTATTTT.

This chain joins TRBV15 and TRBJ2-3; possibly TRBD1 for D (5 bases). This CDR3 is 14 amino acids long. The germline V gene encodes CDR1 LNHNV and CDR2 YYDKDF (reference sequence). Between the trimmed V and J ends, which lost 5 bases and 2 bases, there was a span of 11 bases. DNA for the CDR3: TGTGCCACCAGCGTAGACAGAGCCACAGATACGCAGTATTTT. It translates to CATSVDRATDTQYF.

This clone was seen just once. The chain links TRBV3-1 (or the pseudogene TRBV3-2) to TRBJ1-2, with D possibly TRBD1 on 5 matching bases. Per germline, CDR1 LGHDT and CDR2 YNNKEL (reference sequence). CDR3 length equals 15 residues. Between the trimmed V and J ends, which lost 2 bases and 7 bases, there was a span of 17 bases. The CDR3 DNA follows: TGTGCCAGCAGCCAAAACCCTAAGGGGACTTCTGGCTACACCTTC. Translation gives CASSQNPKGTSGYTF.

This clone has a handful of counts. The chain recombines TRBV7-9 with TRBJ2-3; 8 bases fit TRBD2. CDR3 length: 15 residues. V shed 2 bases and J 3 bases; nucleotides not matched to a gene: 4. Germline values: CDR1 SEHNR, CDR2 FQNEAQ (reference sequence). The CDR3 protein is CASSLSGGATDTQYF. DNA for the CDR3: TGTGCCAGCAGCTTATCCGGGGGGGCTACAGATACGCAGTATTTT.

The J gene is TRBJ2-3, the V gene TRBV4-2; TRBD2 matches 10 bases. The V gene's germline CDR1 is LGHNA and CDR2 YNFKEQ. The V gene end was trimmed by 0 bases and the J gene end by 8 bases; junction bases not matched to a gene: 8. The CDR3 runs to 16 residues. CDR3 sequence reads: CASSQEVLAGTGTQYF. The DNA of the CDR3 is TGTGCCAGCAGCCAAGAAGTACTAGCGGGGACGGGTACGCAGTATTTT.

The V call is TRBV5-5, the J call TRBJ1-1; D may be TRBD1 (5 bases). Germline V lookup: CDR1 SGHKS, CDR2 YYEKEE (reference sequence). This CDR3 region has 15 residues. Trimming left V 6 bases short and J 0 bases short, with 15 bases between. The CDR3 spells CASIIQVRMNTEAFF. The CDR3 region has the DNA TGTGCCAGCATAATACAGGTTCGCATGAACACTGAAGCTTTCTTT. Full variable domain (rest looked up from reference TRBV5-5 and TRBJ1-1): DAGVTQSPTHLIKTRGQQVTLRCSPISGHKSVSWYQQVLGQGPQFIFQYYEKEERGRGNFPDRFSARQFPNYSSELNVNALLLGDSALYLCASIIQVRMNTEAFFGQGTRLTVV.

The chain carries TRBV13 and TRBJ1-5; 8 bases are a match to TRBD1. The germline gives CDR1 PRHDT, CDR2 FYEKMQ (reference sequence). The CDR3 length is 17 residues. The V segment lost 4 bases and the J segment 0 bases; nucleotides outside the gene matches: 8. The CDR3 is CASSYGQGRYSNQPQHF. As DNA, the CDR3 is TGTGCCAGCAGCTATGGACAGGGTCGCTATAGCAATCAGCCCCAGCATTTT.

The chain links TRBV4-1 to TRBJ2-7; D may be TRBD2 (5 bases). CDR3 size: 14 residues. The germline V gene has CDR1 MGHRA and CDR2 YSYEKL. Trimming took 3 bases from V and 7 from J, leaving 16 bases between them. CDR3 sequence reads: CASSHPSIFGEQYF. The DNA for the CDR3 is TGCGCCAGCAGCCATCCTAGCATATTTGGGGAGCAGTACTTC.

The chain couples TRBV5-6 to TRBJ1-2; tentatively, D is TRBD1 (5 bases). The CDR3 consists of 15 residues. V was trimmed by 4 bases and J by 0 bases, leaving 13 bases between them. CDR1 and CDR2 from the germline V gene are SGHDT and YYEEEE. Written as DNA, the CDR3 is TGTGCCAGCAGCCCGCCGGGACTCCCTAACTATGGCTACACCTTC. Amino acids: CASSPPGLPNYGYTF.

The V and J genes are TRBV2 and TRBJ2-7; D remains ambiguous. V lost 1 base to trimming and J lost 3 bases, with 4 bases between them. CDR1 SNHLY and CDR2 FYNNEI come from the germline V gene. This CDR3 spans 12 amino acids. Here the CDR3 DNA reads TGTGCCAGCAGTGAAGGCTACTACGAGCAGTACTTC. It specifies CASSEGYYEQYF. The full variable domain, its missing parts supplied by reference TRBV2 and TRBJ2-7, is EPEVTQTPSHQVTQMGQEVILRCVPISNHLYFYWYRQILGQKVEFLVSFYNNEISEKSEIFDDQFSVERPDGSNFTLKIRSTKLEDSAMYFCASSEGYYEQYFGPGTRLTVT.

The CDR3 bases are TGTGCCAGCAGTGAGATAGCGGGGCCCTACGAGCAGTACTTC. It codes for CASSEIAGPYEQYF. The V and J genes are TRBV6-1 and TRBJ2-7, with 8 bases identical to TRBD2. Trimming took 3 bases from V and 2 from J; bases not matched to a gene: 3. The CDR3 is 14 amino acids. Germline lookup yields CDR1 MNHNS and CDR2 SASEGT.

This rearrangement joins TRBV19 to TRBJ1-2, with TRBD1 matching 8 bases. With 3 bases clipped from V and 8 bases from J, the junction kept 8 bases outside the gene matches. This CDR3 spans 14 amino acids. The V gene's germline CDR1 is LNHDA and CDR2 SQIVND (reference sequence). The CDR3 DNA reads TGTGCCAGTAGTATCCGGGACAGGATCGGGGGCTACACCTTC. Translating gives CASSIRDRIGGYTF.

The chain links TRBV9 to TRBJ2-4, with D tentatively TRBD2 (5 bases). CDR3 length equals 14 residues. V was clipped by 4 bases and J by 7 bases, with 15 bases between them. The germline V gene encodes CDR1 SGDLS and CDR2 YYNGEE. Here the CDR3 reads CASSSPRGENIQYF. CDR3 DNA sequence: TGTGCCAGCAGCTCCCCACGGGGAGAGAACATTCAGTACTTC.

V usage is TRBV19 and J usage is TRBJ2-1, with TRBD1 identical over 7 bases. The V gene end was trimmed by 4 bases and the J gene end by 7 bases; junction bases not matched to a gene: 7. Germline V CDR1 and CDR2: LNHDA, SQIVND (reference sequence). The CDR3 is 14 residues long. In DNA form, the CDR3 reads TGTGCCAGTAGTACCCGGGACAGAGTAAATGAGCAGTTCTTC. Protein: CASSTRDRVNEQFF. Looking up the rest from reference TRBV19 and TRBJ2-1 gives the full variable domain: DGGITQSPKYLFRKEGQNVTLSCEQNLNHDAMYWYRQDPGQGLRLIYYSQIVNDFQKGDIAEGYSVSREKKESFPLTVTSAQKNPTAFYLCASSTRDRVNEQFFGPGTRLTVL.

V gene TRBV10-3 combines with J gene TRBJ2-1, with D tentatively TRBD2 (6 bases). CDR3 size: 15 residues. V was trimmed by 4 bases and J by 2 bases, leaving 12 bases between them. Germline lookup yields CDR1 ENHRY and CDR2 SYGVKD. For the CDR3, the DNA is TGTGCCATCAGTGGGGGCGGGGAAACCTACAATGAGCAGTTCTTC. Protein product: CAISGGGETYNEQFF.

The chain has TRBV16 and TRBJ1-1; 8 bases align to TRBD1. Germline trimming cut 4 bases from V and 6 bases from J; bases unmatched to any gene: 4. The CDR3 sequence is 13 residues long. Per the germline V gene, CDR1 is KGHSY and CDR2 is FQNENV. This CDR3 reads CASSPGQGPEAFF. Here the CDR3 DNA reads TGTGCCAGCAGCCCCGGACAGGGCCCTGAAGCTTTCTTT.

The chain links TRBV20-1 to TRBJ1-2; 8 bases agree with TRBD1. The V and J ends lost 4 bases and 3 bases, in that order; junction bases with no gene match: 4. This CDR3 spans 13 amino acids. CDR1 DFQATT and CDR2 SNEGSKA come from the germline V gene (reference sequence). The CDR3 nucleotides are TGCAGTGCTATTGACAGGGGATACTATGGCTACACCTTC. It yields the protein CSAIDRGYYGYTF.

The chain uses TRBV3-1 (or the pseudogene TRBV3-2) and TRBJ1-1; no reliable D call. Germline V gives CDR1 LGHDT, CDR2 YNNKEL (reference sequence). V was trimmed by 0 bases and J by 10 bases, leaving 24 bases between them. CDR3 length: 17 residues. The CDR3 DNA sequence: TGTGCCAGCAGCCAAGAATTAGGCTCCGGGGTGGAATACGGAGCTTTCTTT. Its protein product is CASSQELGSGVEYGAFF.

This chain joins TRBV5-1 and TRBJ2-7, with a tentative D call TRBD1 (5 bases). V was clipped by 1 base and J by 0 bases, with 14 bases between them. In germline, CDR1 is SGHRS, CDR2 YFSETQ. The CDR3 runs 16 residues. Here the CDR3 DNA reads TGCGCCAGCAGCTTGATTACCGGACACTTCTCCTACGAGCAGTACTTC. Translation: CASSLITGHFSYEQYF.

The chain links TRBV27 to TRBJ2-3, with D uncertain. Trimming left V 2 bases short and J 0 bases short, with 12 bases between. The CDR3 runs to 16 residues. Germline lookup yields CDR1 MNHEY and CDR2 SMNVEV (reference sequence). CDR3 sequence: CASSLRRRTSTDTQYF. CDR3 sequence (DNA): TGTGCCAGCAGTTTACGCCGGAGAACTAGCACAGATACGCAGTATTTT.

J is TRBJ2-1 and V is TRBV11-2; a possible D gene is TRBD2 (7 bases). The CDR3 is 14 amino acids. The germline V and J ends were trimmed by 4 bases and 7 bases, with 14 bases remaining between them. Germline V lookup: CDR1 SGHAT, CDR2 FQNNGV. The CDR3 spells CASSSIGGANEQFF. The CDR3 coding sequence is TGTGCCAGCAGCTCTATTGGGGGGGCGAATGAGCAGTTCTTC.

This chain uses TRBV5-5 with TRBJ1-1; unclear D gene. Germline lookup yields CDR1 SGHKS and CDR2 YYEKEE (reference sequence). V was cut by 3 bases and J by 5 bases, with 11 bases left in between. This CDR3 is 13 amino acids long. The CDR3 sequence: CASSSILETEAFF. The CDR3 region has the DNA TGTGCCAGCAGCTCAATACTAGAGACTGAAGCTTTCTTT.

V gene TRBV5-4 combines with J gene TRBJ2-7, with 8 bases that match TRBD2. The CDR3 contains 15 residues. Germline V lookup: CDR1 SGHNT, CDR2 YYREEE (reference sequence). V dropped 2 bases and J dropped 0; count of bases not matched to a gene: 4. The CDR3 DNA reads as TGTGCCAGCAGCTTTAGCGGGGCGGGCTCCTACGAGCAGTACTTC. Its translation: CASSFSGAGSYEQYF.

V usage is TRBV7-8 and J usage is TRBJ1-5; 9 bases fit TRBD1. After removal of 5 bases from V and 5 bases from J, the junction contained 4 bases not matched to a gene. CDR1 SGHVS and CDR2 FQNEAQ come from the germline V gene. The CDR3 covers 14 residues. CDR3 protein: CASSAGQGYQPQHF. The DNA for the CDR3 is TGTGCCAGCAGCGCTGGACAGGGGTATCAGCCCCAGCATTTT.

This clone showed up just once. The chain links TRBV6-5 to TRBJ2-5, with 10 bases that match TRBD2. With 9 bases clipped from V and 9 bases from J, the junction kept 13 bases outside the gene matches. CDR1 MNHEY and CDR2 SVGAGI come from the germline V gene. CDR3 length equals 14 residues. CDR3: CASFSGGIKRPQYF. The CDR3 region has the DNA TGTGCCAGTTTTAGCGGGGGGATCAAGAGACCCCAGTACTTC.

The chain links TRBV5-4 to TRBJ1-3; tentatively, D is TRBD1 (5 bases). Germline-derived CDR1 and CDR2 are SGHNT and YYREEE (reference sequence). Trimming pared 2 bases from V and 1 base from J, leaving 19 bases between. The CDR3 has 18 amino acids. The chain's CDR3 is CASSFGGAGDPSGNTIYF. CDR3 nucleotide sequence: TGTGCCAGCAGCTTCGGAGGGGCGGGGGACCCTTCTGGAAACACCATATATTTT.

The chain recombines TRBV15 with TRBJ1-3; maybe TRBD1 (6 bases). The V gene's germline CDR1 is LNHNV and CDR2 YYDKDF (reference sequence). There are 16 residues in the CDR3. The V end was cut by 0 bases, the J end by 1 base, with 10 bases between. CDR3 sequence (DNA): TGTGCCACCAGCAGAGATCTAGGGGGTTCTGGAAACACCATATATTTT. This translates into CATSRDLGGSGNTIYF. Supplemented by reference TRBV15 and TRBJ1-3, the full variable domain reads DAMVIQNPRYQVTQFGKPVTLSCSQTLNHNVMYWYQQKSSQAPKLLFHYYDKDFNNEADTPDNFQSRRPNTSFCFLDIRSPGLGDTAMYLCATSRDLGGSGNTIYFGEGSWLTVV.